Listed below are T cell receptor beta chains from one sample, sequenced in a study of blood T cell repertoires in COVID-19. Data came from immunoSEQ multiplex PCR; TCRdb stores just in-frame clones and leaves some out. The table records some 160,000 clones, 80% to 90% of them present only once. What was sequenced was peripheral blood. These TCRs come from a man between 60 and 75 years old with acute or convalescent COVID-19. Both conserved end residues are part of each CDR3. D genes are given only for firm matches. For some rows the clone size is stated as once, few or many, or as a class when expanded; others skip it.

v_gene	j_gene	d_gene	abundance	len	CDR3aa	CDR3nt
TRBV30	TRBJ1-2	.	.	14	CAWSRAQGTYGYTF	TGTGCCTGGAGCCGAGCCCAGGGGACCTATGGCTACACCTTC
TRBV4-1	TRBJ2-2	.	.	15	CASSQARGTTGELFF	TGCGCCAGCAGCCAAGCCAGGGGAACCACCGGGGAGCTGTTTTTT
TRBV30	TRBJ2-1	.	.	12	CAWGAGTPLPFF	.
TRBV5-1	TRBJ1-1	TRBD1	.	15	CASSPRTGANTEAFF	TGCGCCAGCAGCCCGAGGACAGGGGCGAACACTGAAGCTTTCTTT
TRBV5-1	TRBJ1-3	.	few	13	CASSPGLGNTIYF	TGCGCCAGCAGCCCGGGGTTGGGAAACACCATATATTTT
TRBV7-2	TRBJ1-6	TRBD1	.	17	CASSPSRTGAAGSPLHF	TGTGCCAGCAGTCCCTCCCGGACAGGGGCCGCCGGTTCACCCCTCCACTTT
TRBV4-2	TRBJ1-2	.	.	13	CASSQEWEDGYTF	TGTGCCAGCAGCCAAGAGTGGGAGGATGGCTACACCTTC
TRBV18	TRBJ2-1	TRBD2	.	14	CASSVAGAYNEQFF	TGTGCCAGCTCAGTTGCGGGGGCCTACAATGAGCAGTTCTTC
TRBV2	TRBJ2-1	.	once	12	CASSDDSAGQFF	TGTGCCAGCAGTGACGACTCGGCGGGGCAGTTCTTC
TRBV5-4	TRBJ2-1	TRBD2	.	15	CASSLGSGGHNEQFF	TGTGCCAGCAGCTTGGGTAGCGGGGGCCACAATGAGCAGTTCTTC
TRBV6-5	TRBJ1-6	.	.	15	CASNLRQAYNSPLHF	TGTGCCAGCAACCTCCGGCAGGCCTATAATTCACCCCTCCACTTT
TRBV7-2	TRBJ2-1	.	.	12	CASSQNYNEQFF	TGTGCCAGCAGCCAAAACTACAATGAGCAGTTCTTC
TRBV27	TRBJ1-2	.	.	14	CASSLRRGADGYTF	TGTGCCAGCAGTTTACGTCGGGGGGCGGATGGCTACACCTTC
TRBV7-9	TRBJ2-1	.	once	15	CASSLAETDLNEQFF	TGTGCCAGCAGCTTAGCTGAGACAGATCTCAATGAGCAGTTCTTC
TRBV3-1/TRBV3-2	TRBJ2-1	.	.	16	CASSQDPESSYNEQFF	TGTGCCAGCAGCCAAGATCCCGAGAGCTCCTACAATGAGCAGTTCTTC
TRBV2	TRBJ2-5	TRBD1	.	14	CATRTGGFRETQYF	TGTGCCACCCGGACAGGGGGCTTCCGGGAGACCCAGTACTTC
TRBV21-1	TRBJ2-2	.	.	16	CASSKGGGGTPGELFF	TGTGCCAGCAGCAAAGGGGGAGGGGGGACCCCCGGGGAGCTGTTTTTT
TRBV7-2	TRBJ1-3	.	.	15	CASSERTGLENTIYF	TGTGCCAGCAGCGAACGCACAGGGCTAGAAAACACCATATATTTT
TRBV3-1/TRBV3-2	TRBJ1-1	TRBD1	.	16	CASSHRDRRVNTEAFF	TGTGCCAGCAGCCACCGGGACAGGAGGGTGAACACTGAAGCTTTCTTT
TRBV9	TRBJ1-1	TRBD1	.	14	CASSRTGGATEAFF	TGTGCCAGCAGCCGTACAGGGGGGGCCACTGAAGCTTTCTTT
TRBV10-1	TRBJ1-2	TRBD1	.	13	CASRIDRAFGYTF	TGCGCCAGCAGAATCGACAGGGCCTTTGGCTACACCTTC
TRBV5-4	TRBJ1-1	.	.	15	CASSLGVRQNTEAFF	TGTGCCAGCAGCTTGGGGGTCCGACAGAACACTGAAGCTTTCTTT
TRBV30	TRBJ2-7	TRBD1	.	15	CAWTLDRGSSYEQYF	TGTGCCTGGACCCTGGACAGGGGAAGCTCCTACGAGCAGTACTTC
TRBV9	TRBJ2-3	.	.	12	CASSQATDTQYF	TGTGCCAGCAGCCAGGCCACAGATACGCAGTATTTT
TRBV10-1	TRBJ2-1	TRBD2	.	16	CASSESRGLENNEQFF	TGCGCCAGCAGTGAGTCGCGGGGACTAGAGAACAATGAGCAGTTCTTC
TRBV5-1	TRBJ1-1	.	once	14	CASSLRQSNTEAFF	TGCGCCAGCAGCTTGAGACAGTCGAACACTGAAGCTTTCTTT
TRBV19	TRBJ1-4	.	.	15	CASSTTAATNEKLFF	TGTGCCAGTAGTACGACAGCCGCAACTAATGAAAAACTGTTTTTT
TRBV18	TRBJ2-3	.	once	14	CASSRMRGTDTQYF	TGTGCCAGCTCCCGCATGAGGGGGACAGATACGCAGTATTTT
TRBV12-3/TRBV12-4	TRBJ1-1	.	.	12	CASSPRMTEAFF	TGTGCCAGCAGTCCTCGTATGACTGAAGCTTTCTTT
TRBV6-5	TRBJ1-2	.	.	14	CASSPSGGTNGYTF	TGTGCCAGCAGCCCCTCGGGGGGGACTAATGGCTACACCTTC
TRBV18	TRBJ2-1	TRBD1	.	16	CASSPRTGGYYNEQFF	TGTGCCAGCTCACCAAGGACAGGGGGATACTACAATGAGCAGTTCTTC
TRBV5-1	TRBJ2-2	TRBD1	.	15	CASIKGQSNTGELFF	TGCGCCAGCATAAAGGGACAGTCGAACACCGGGGAGCTGTTTTTT
TRBV29-1	TRBJ1-1	.	.	12	CSGPRGNTEAFF	TGCAGCGGACCCAGGGGGAACACTGAAGCTTTCTTT
TRBV6-5	TRBJ1-5	.	.	13	CATRGGTNQPQHF	TGTGCCACCCGGGGAGGGACCAATCAGCCCCAGCATTTT
TRBV23-1	TRBJ2-7	TRBD1	.	19	CASSQILTPGTGCFYEQYF	TGCGCCAGCAGTCAAATCCTCACTCCCGGGACAGGGTGTTTCTACGAGCAGTACTTC
TRBV6-2/TRBV6-3	TRBJ1-5	TRBD1	.	15	CASSRGQGAGQPQHF	TGTGCCAGCAGTCGCGGACAGGGGGCAGGGCAGCCCCAGCATTTT
TRBV5-4	TRBJ1-2	.	once	14	CASSLSAANYGYTF	TGTGCCAGCAGCTTGTCGGCGGCGAACTATGGCTACACCTTC
TRBV18	TRBJ1-1	TRBD1	.	17	CASSSPAGGGMVTEAFF	TGTGCCAGCTCAAGCCCAGCTGGAGGGGGCATGGTCACTGAAGCTTTCTTT
TRBV4-1	TRBJ1-6	TRBD1	.	16	CASSQAGQAMGSPLHF	TGCGCCAGCAGCCAGGCAGGACAGGCGATGGGGTCACCCCTCCACTTT
TRBV30	TRBJ2-1	.	once	13	CAWSRGGRDEQFF	TGTGCCTGGAGTAGGGGGGGGAGGGATGAGCAGTTCTTC
TRBV7-9	TRBJ1-1	.	.	15	CASSLAGGKNTEAFF	TGTGCCAGCAGCTTAGCTGGGGGCAAGAACACTGAAGCTTTCTTT
TRBV5-1	TRBJ2-3	TRBD2	.	16	CASSLVSSGVGDTQYF	TGCGCCAGCAGCTTGGTCTCTAGCGGGGTCGGGGATACGCAGTATTTT
TRBV24-1	TRBJ2-7	.	.	14	CATRATGILYEQYF	TGTGCCACCAGAGCGACAGGCATCCTCTACGAGCAGTACTTC
TRBV10-2	TRBJ1-5	.	few	14	CASSLQGGVQPQHF	TGCGCCAGCAGCCTACAGGGCGGTGTTCAGCCCCAGCATTTT
TRBV7-2	TRBJ1-1	TRBD1	.	16	CASGNGDRRLNTEAFF	TGTGCCAGCGGGAACGGGGACAGAAGATTGAACACTGAAGCTTTCTTT
TRBV4-2	TRBJ2-5	.	.	15	CASRRTRGSEETQYF	TGTGCCAGCAGGCGCACTAGGGGGAGTGAGGAGACCCAGTACTTC
TRBV19	TRBJ2-7	.	.	13	CASSITGTYEQYF	TGTGCCAGTAGTATCACAGGAACCTACGAGCAGTACTTC
TRBV5-1	TRBJ2-5	.	.	15	CASSLRDSAGETQYF	TGCGCCAGCAGCCTACGGGACTCGGCGGGGGAGACCCAGTACTTC
TRBV24-1	TRBJ1-5	.	.	16	CATSDGQISFNQPQHF	TGTGCCACCAGTGACGGACAGATAAGTTTCAATCAGCCCCAGCATTTT
TRBV6-1	TRBJ1-1	.	.	16	CASSEAWGQVKTEAFF	TGTGCCAGCAGTGAAGCTTGGGGGCAGGTGAAGACTGAAGCTTTCTTT
TRBV20-1	TRBJ2-1	TRBD1	.	11	CSAYRGNEQFF	TGCAGTGCTTACAGGGGCAATGAGCAGTTCTTC
TRBV5-8	TRBJ2-5	TRBD2	.	15	CASSLTGGAGETQYF	TGTGCCAGCAGCTTGACCGGGGGGGCCGGAGAGACCCAGTACTTC
TRBV4-2	TRBJ2-1	TRBD2	.	17	CASSRTSGGSSYNEQFF	TGTGCCAGCAGCCGTACTAGCGGGGGGAGCTCCTACAATGAGCAGTTCTTC
TRBV18	TRBJ1-1	.	.	18	CASSRKGEVSGMNTEAFF	TGTGCCAGCTCACGAAAAGGTGAGGTATCGGGAATGAACACTGAAGCTTTCTTT
TRBV5-1	TRBJ2-5	.	.	14	CASSYGTTQETQYF	TGCGCCAGCAGCTACGGGACAACTCAAGAGACCCAGTACTTC
TRBV3-1/TRBV3-2	TRBJ2-3	TRBD2	.	18	CASSQAGGGFRSTDTQYF	TGTGCCAGCAGCCAAGCCGGCGGGGGGTTCCGTAGCACAGATACGCAGTATTTT
TRBV5-4	TRBJ2-2	.	.	16	CASSLFLAANTGELFF	TGTGCCAGCAGCTTGTTTCTAGCAGCGAACACCGGGGAGCTGTTTTTT
TRBV19	TRBJ2-1	TRBD1	.	15	CASSITWTGTNEQFF	TGTGCCAGTAGTATCACCTGGACAGGGACCAATGAGCAGTTCTTC
TRBV18	TRBJ1-5	TRBD1	.	15	CASSPKGTGYQPQHF	TGTGCCAGCTCACCAAAGGGGACAGGGTATCAGCCCCAGCATTTT